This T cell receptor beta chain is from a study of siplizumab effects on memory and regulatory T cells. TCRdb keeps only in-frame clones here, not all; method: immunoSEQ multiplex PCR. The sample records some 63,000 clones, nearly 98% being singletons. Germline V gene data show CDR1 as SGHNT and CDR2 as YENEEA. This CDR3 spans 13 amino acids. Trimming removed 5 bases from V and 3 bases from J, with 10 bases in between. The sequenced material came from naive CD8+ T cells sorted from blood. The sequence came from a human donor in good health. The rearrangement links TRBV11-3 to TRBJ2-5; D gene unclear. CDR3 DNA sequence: TGTGCCAGCAGCGAGAGACCAAAAGAGACCCAGTACTTC. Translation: CASSERPKETQYF.